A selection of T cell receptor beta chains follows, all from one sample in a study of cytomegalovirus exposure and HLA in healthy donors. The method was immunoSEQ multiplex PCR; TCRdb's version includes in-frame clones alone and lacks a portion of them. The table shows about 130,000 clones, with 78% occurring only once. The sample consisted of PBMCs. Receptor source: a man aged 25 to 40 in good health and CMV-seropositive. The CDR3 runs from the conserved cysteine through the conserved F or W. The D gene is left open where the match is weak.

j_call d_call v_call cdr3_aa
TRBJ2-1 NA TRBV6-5 CASGGNEQFF
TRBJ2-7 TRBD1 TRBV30 CAWGWTGYEQYF
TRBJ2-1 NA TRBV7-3 CASSLSAGGEQFF
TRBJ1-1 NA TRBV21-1 CASTWGVGQNTEAFF
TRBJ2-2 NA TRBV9 CASSVTSNTGELFF
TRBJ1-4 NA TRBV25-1 CASKKGGTTNEKLFF
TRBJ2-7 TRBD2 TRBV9 CASSASGRGYEQYF
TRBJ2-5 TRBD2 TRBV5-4 CASSWGGSGRGQETQYF
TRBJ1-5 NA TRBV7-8 CASSPATGSNQPQHF
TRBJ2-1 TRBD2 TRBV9 CASSVFTSGSHRDNEQFF
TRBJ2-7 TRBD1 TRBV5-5 CASSRGTGPPQYEQYF
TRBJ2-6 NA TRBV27 CASRRQAFGPRSGANVLTF
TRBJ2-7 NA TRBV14 CASSQRGFHEQYF
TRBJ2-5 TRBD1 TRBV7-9 CASSLGQGAEKTQYF
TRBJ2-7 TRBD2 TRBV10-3 CAISESTSGRGVYEQYF
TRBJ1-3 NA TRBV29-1 CSVEDPSSGNTIYF